The present T cell receptor beta chain was sequenced within a study of radiation and T cells in renal cell carcinoma. About the research overall: Nephrectomy followed 15 Gy stereotactic body radiation by 4 weeks. Study results and limitations: Without pretreatment biopsies, baseline tumor clonotype presence was undetermined. In blood, top tumor clones expanded by 2 weeks, shrinking by 4.

Sequencing used immunoSEQ multiplex PCR; TCRdb keeps in-frame clones, though not all of them. Of approximately 90,000 clones listed, approximately 86% were seen once; the top ten hold roughly 8%. The V end lost 2 bases, the J end lost 3 bases, and 22 bases lay between the germline ends. Germline V lookup: CDR1 GTSNPN, CDR2 SVGIG (reference sequence). The CDR3 extends over 18 amino acids. About this clone itself: Antigen specificity is unknown.

Time point in this sample: baseline pretreatment blood. Treatment of the sample: 15 Gy SBRT to primary tumor, nephrectomy 4 weeks later. The patient's renal cell carcinoma had clear cell pathology. The TCR comes from a man aged 50-59 years with renal cell carcinoma. The chain recombines TRBV30 with TRBJ1-4; D might be TRBD1 (5 bases). Here the sequenced sample was blood, taken from a patient whose treatment included radiotherapy and nephrectomy. The CDR3 DNA is TGTGCCTGGAGTCACTGGGCCGGGACCCAGGCCTCTAATGAAAAACTGTTTTTT. It yields the protein CAWSHWAGTQASNEKLFF. Drawing the rest from reference TRBV30 and TRBJ1-4, the complete variable domain is SQTIHQWPATLVQPVGSPLSLECTVEGTSNPNLYWYRQAAGRGLQLLFYSVGIGQISSEVPQNLSASRPQDRQFILSSKKLLLSDSGFYLCAWSHWAGTQASNEKLFFGSGTQLSVL.